This TCR beta chain derives from a study of T-cell reconstitution after alpha-beta-depleted transplantation in children. Researchers prepared the TCRbeta library using unique molecular identifiers, the study reports. TCRdb processed the PCR reads anew with MiXCR; each CDR3 protein has one entry. The table has hundreds of thousands of distinct CDR3 sequences, 16% seen once. This clonotype has just a few counts. Losses at the gene ends were 5 bases for V and 6 bases for J; bases not matched to a gene: 9. CDR3 size: 16 residues. Germline V lookup: CDR1 MNHNS, CDR2 SASEGT. The source of this sequence is a human donor who donated a stem cell graft to a child with acute myeloid leukemia. V usage is TRBV6-1 and J usage is TRBJ2-3; TRBD2 matches 12 bases. The material sequenced was PBMCs from the stem cell graft donor, taken from the stem cell graft. CDR3 residues: CASSSGLAGTWDTQYF. The CDR3 DNA sequence: TGTGCCAGCAGTTCCGGACTAGCGGGGACTTGGGATACGCAGTATTTT.